This T cell receptor beta chain came from a study of post-analysis software for immune sequencing data. Study-wide context: Some patients lacked subtype; others had relapsing-remitting, secondary progressive or progressive-relapsing disease.

Study-wide points: Clustering by F measure revealed strong co-clustering among samples prepared together in one batch. Five TRBV segments, including TRBV5-6, TRBV5-1 and TRBV20-1, were more frequent in patients than controls. The normalized Chao1 diversity of multiple sclerosis patients was significantly lower than that of controls.

The CDR3 sequence is 16 residues long. Trimming took off 4 bases at V and 12 bases at J, with 25 bases between the two ends. From germline, CDR1 is SGHVS and CDR2 FQNEAQ. Researchers reported that TCR beta cDNA libraries carried unique molecular identifiers. TCRdb itself ran the PCR reads through MiXCR, one entry per CDR3 protein. The sample lists some 890,000 distinct CDR3 sequences; 53% were seen once. In the case of this clonotype: Its cognate antigen is unknown.

Sequencing input: blood. V and J are TRBV7-8 and TRBJ2-1; perhaps TRBD2 as D (6 bases). This TCR came from a girl aged 5 to 17 with multiple sclerosis. CDR3: CASSSPGGHWGDGQFF. The CDR3, as DNA: TGTGCCAGCAGCTCTCCCGGAGGGCATTGGGGGGATGGGCAGTTCTTC.